The rows below give T cell receptor beta chains drawn from one sample of a study of blood T cell repertoires in COVID-19. This table comes from immunoSEQ multiplex PCR, and its TCRdb copy is limited to in-frame clones, with some not included. The sample carries 130,000 to 150,000 clones, 70% to 85% recorded once. The sample taken for sequencing was peripheral blood. The receptors were sampled from a woman between 45 and 65 years old in a cohort sampled during active or convalescent COVID-19. Each CDR3 is given with its conserved first and last residue. A D gene is named only where the DNA matches it firmly. A clone size is listed for some rows: how often the clone was seen (once, few, many), or a class if it is expanded.

J	D	size	V	CDR3	DNA
TRBJ1-2	-	-	TRBV5-1	CASSLSRAGGYTF	TGCGCCAGCAGCTTGTCCAGGGCTGGTGGCTACACCTTC
TRBJ2-7	-	few	TRBV6-1	CASSEALSGYLYEQYF	TGTGCCAGCAGTGAAGCGTTATCGGGGTACCTCTACGAGCAGTACTTC
TRBJ1-1	-	-	TRBV6-2/TRBV6-3	CASSYSGRGEAFF	TGTGCCAGCAGTTACTCCGGGCGGGGTGAAGCTTTCTTT
TRBJ2-1	-	-	TRBV9	CASSVSGGGEQFF	TGTGCCAGCAGCGTTTCGGGGGGCGGTGAGCAGTTCTTC
TRBJ2-3	-	once	TRBV5-1	CASSTGGSADTDTQYF	TGCGCCAGCAGCACCGGGGGTAGCGCGGACACAGATACGCAGTATTTT
TRBJ2-7	TRBD1	once	TRBV4-3	CASSQGAGGQAATTYEQYF	TGCGCCAGCAGCCAAGGGGCTGGCGGACAGGCAGCCACAACCTACGAGCAGTACTTC
TRBJ1-2	-	-	TRBV6-5	CATTPAGFFSYTF	TGTGCCACCACACCTGCAGGGTTCTTTAGCTACACCTTC
TRBJ1-3	-	-	TRBV21-1	CASSKGGFSIYF	TGTGCCAGCAGCAAAGGAGGGTTCTCCATATATTTT
TRBJ1-2	-	-	TRBV7-8	CASSLSGGYGYTF	TGTGCCAGCAGCTTATCGGGGGGCTATGGCTACACCTTC
TRBJ2-1	-	-	TRBV6-5	CASSSSRQYNEQFF	TGTGCCAGCAGTTCGTCCCGACAGTACAATGAGCAGTTCTTC
TRBJ2-1	TRBD2	-	TRBV18	CASSPGQTLAGGHNEQFF	TGTGCCAGCTCACCCGGACAAACACTAGCGGGGGGGCACAATGAGCAGTTCTTC
TRBJ2-7	-	-	TRBV3-1/TRBV3-2	CASSQGISSDSSYEQYF	TGTGCCAGCAGCCAAGGCATTTCCTCGGACAGCTCCTACGAGCAGTACTTC
TRBJ1-2	TRBD1	-	TRBV2	CASSDPRGQGKVTSNYGYTF	TGTGCCAGCAGTGACCCCCGCGGACAGGGGAAGGTTACGTCTAACTATGGCTACACCTTC
TRBJ2-2	TRBD1	-	TRBV27	CASSLGWGTGFSGELFF	TGTGCCAGCAGTTTAGGGTGGGGGACAGGGTTTTCCGGGGAGCTGTTTTTT
TRBJ1-2	TRBD1	-	TRBV7-9	CASSLGGQGAGNYGYTF	TGTGCCAGCAGCTTAGGGGGACAGGGGGCGGGAAACTATGGCTACACCTTC
TRBJ2-1	TRBD2	-	TRBV25-1	CASSGHSGPRGEQFF	TGTGCCAGCAGCGGACATAGCGGGCCGCGAGGTGAGCAGTTCTTC
TRBJ2-2	-	-	TRBV6-5	CASSQSGGLGELFF	TGTGCCAGCAGTCAATCAGGGGGGTTGGGGGAGCTGTTTTTT
TRBJ2-1	-	-	TRBV5-6	CASSPRVGGEQFF	TGTGCCAGCAGCCCCAGGGTGGGCGGTGAGCAGTTCTTC
TRBJ1-5	TRBD1	-	TRBV19	CASPGIGTDSNQPQHF	TGTGCCAGTCCCGGCATCGGGACAGATAGCAATCAGCCCCAGCATTTT
TRBJ2-5	TRBD2	-	TRBV29-1	CSVELAGGGETQYF	TGCAGCGTTGAGCTAGCGGGGGGAGGAGAGACCCAGTACTTC
TRBJ1-5	-	once	TRBV7-8	CASSFGTKYSNQPQHF	TGTGCCAGCAGCTTTGGCACAAAATATAGCAATCAGCCCCAGCATTTT
TRBJ2-2	TRBD2	-	TRBV2	CASKAGGTNTGELFF	TGTGCCAGCAAAGCGGGGGGGACGAACACCGGGGAGCTGTTTTTT
TRBJ2-7	-	-	TRBV14	CASSPGRYEQYF	TGTGCCAGCAGCCCAGGGAGGTACGAGCAGTACTTC
TRBJ1-4	TRBD1	once	TRBV19	CASSAPGQGSTNEKLFF	TGTGCCAGTAGCGCTCCGGGACAGGGGTCAACTAATGAAAAACTGTTTTTT
TRBJ1-1	-	-	TRBV30	CAWSKGDMVDTEAFF	TGTGCCTGGAGTAAGGGGGACATGGTGGACACTGAAGCTTTCTTT
TRBJ1-5	TRBD1	-	TRBV6-5	CASSLQGGQPQHF	TGTGCCAGCAGTCTACAGGGGGGTCAGCCCCAGCATTTT
TRBJ2-7	-	-	TRBV19	CASKATGTSYEQYF	TGTGCCAGTAAGGCCACGGGAACCTCCTACGAGCAGTACTTC
TRBJ2-3	-	once	TRBV6-5	CASSLNSRGDTQYF	TGTGCCAGCAGCCTTAACTCCAGGGGAGATACGCAGTATTTT
TRBJ1-4	TRBD1	-	TRBV4-3	CASSQGDRAGEKLFF	TGCGCCAGCAGCCAAGGGGACAGGGCGGGAGAAAAACTGTTTTTT
TRBJ2-1	TRBD2	once	TRBV30	CAWCSGGAWNEQFF	TGTGCCTGGTGTAGCGGGGGGGCGTGGAATGAGCAGTTCTTC
TRBJ1-1	TRBD1	-	TRBV4-3	CASSQGTLGTGFNEAFF	TGCGCCAGCAGCCAAGGGACTCTTGGGACAGGGTTTAATGAAGCTTTCTTT
TRBJ1-5	-	-	TRBV3-1/TRBV3-2	CASGASEIRNQPQHF	TGTGCCAGCGGAGCTAGTGAGATCCGCAATCAGCCCCAGCATTTT
TRBJ2-7	TRBD2	-	TRBV5-1	CASSLAGGEQYF	TGCGCCAGCAGCTTGGCGGGGGGCGAGCAGTACTTC
TRBJ2-1	TRBD2	-	TRBV7-9	CASSLSAGGPKNEQFF	TGTGCCAGCAGCTTATCTGCGGGGGGGCCGAAAAATGAGCAGTTCTTC
TRBJ1-6	TRBD1	-	TRBV6-2/TRBV6-3	CASSYRGPRYNSPLHF	TGTGCCAGCAGTTACAGGGGGCCTCGGTATAATTCACCCCTCCACTTT
TRBJ2-7	TRBD1	-	TRBV7-6	CASRQGQGSEQYF	TGTGCCAGCAGACAGGGACAGGGCAGCGAGCAGTACTTC
TRBJ2-1	-	-	TRBV24-1	CATRGHIEQFF	TGTGCCACCAGAGGACATATAGAGCAGTTCTTC
TRBJ1-1	-	-	TRBV29-1	CSVWEGWGTEAFF	TGCAGCGTCTGGGAGGGTTGGGGCACTGAAGCTTTCTTT
TRBJ1-5	-	-	TRBV6-1	CASSERGGEQPQHF	TGTGCCAGCAGTGAAAGGGGCGGGGAACAGCCCCAGCATTTT
TRBJ2-7	-	-	TRBV7-9	CASSLGLTVYEQYF	TGTGCCAGCAGCTTAGGACTTACCGTCTACGAGCAGTACTTC
TRBJ2-5	TRBD2	-	TRBV5-1	CASSHGGARETQYF	TGCGCCAGCAGTCACGGGGGGGCCCGGGAGACCCAGTACTTC
TRBJ1-4	TRBD1	-	TRBV20-1	CSLQGNEKLFF	TGCAGTCTACAGGGGAATGAAAAACTGTTTTTT
TRBJ1-5	TRBD1	-	TRBV20-1	CSGQGVNRQHF	TGCAGTGGACAGGGGGTCAATCGACAGCATTTT
TRBJ2-5	TRBD2	-	TRBV7-8	CASSLIAGGLYQETQYF	TGTGCCAGCAGCTTAATAGCGGGGGGCCTGTACCAAGAGACCCAGTACTTC
TRBJ2-7	TRBD1	once	TRBV18	CASSLRIGPGQGSEQYF	TGTGCCAGCTCACTACGAATTGGACCGGGACAGGGATCCGAGCAGTACTTC
TRBJ1-4	-	-	TRBV12-5	CASALRAEKLFF	TGTGCTAGTGCTCTCAGGGCTGAAAAACTGTTTTTT